This TCR beta chain originates from a study of radiation and T cells in renal cell carcinoma. Sequenced by immunoSEQ multiplex PCR; TCRdb stores in-frame clones only, minus some. Among about 16,000 clones listed, 50% were seen once. The V segment lost 5 bases and the J segment 0 bases; nucleotides outside the gene matches: 13. Germline V gene sequence: CDR1 SEHNR, CDR2 FQNEAQ (reference sequence). The CDR3 runs to 18 residues. Stated treatment: 15 Gy SBRT to primary tumor, nephrectomy 4 weeks later. A few counts support this clone. The receptor's source is a woman aged 55-75 years with renal cell carcinoma. This sample comprised tumor tissue, obtained from a patient whose treatment included radiotherapy and nephrectomy. The chain is built from TRBV7-9 and TRBJ2-1; 7 positions agree with TRBD2. CDR3 protein: CASSPLSPREVSYNEQFF. The CDR3 nucleotides are TGTGCCAGCAGCCCCCTAAGTCCCCGGGAGGTCTCCTACAATGAGCAGTTCTTC.